Presented here are 16 T cell receptor beta chains from one specimen sequenced in a study of tumor-infiltrating lymphocytes in primary liver carcinoma (dated by TCRdb to about 2017). Without any cell sorting, total RNA and DNA were extracted together from roughly 21-30 mg of bulk tissue using the AllPrep DNA/RNA mini kit. The reads were generated on an Illumina HiSeq 2500. A constant-region primer and ProtoScript II reverse transcriptase were used to reverse-transcribe TCRbeta-specific cDNA from approximately 550 ng total RNA. The TCRbeta libraries were prepared through three rounds of nested multiplex PCR following a slightly modified ARM-PCR procedure. The first two PCR rounds used multiplex TRBV1-TRBV30 forward primers with a Cbeta reverse primer, each for around 10 cycles. In-frame beta chains were kept once TCRdb had trimmed the public reads at Q25 with fastp and called clones with MiXCR. Each record represents a unique CDR3 protein, reported with the most common genes and DNA among its rows. Within this sample are approximately 110,000 distinct CDR3 sequences, with around two thirds of them counted one time only. Jointly, the top ten make up around 9.7% of the sample.

The sequenced sample consisted of liver tumor tissue from sampling region 1. The label giving this sample's cell subset or site can be read as: tumor region T1, superior pole. These receptors were collected from a woman aged 55-69 years with primary liver carcinoma and hepatitis B virus infection.

Remarks on this clonotype: An end of the junction differs from the germline gene, which may be a read error. The chain combines TRBV11-2 with TRBJ2-5, with unresolved D. Germline CDR1 SGHAT, CDR2 FQNNGV. This CDR3 is 11 amino acids long. The CDR3 region has the DNA TGTGCCAGCAGCTTATCAGAGATCCAGTACTTC. This sequence encodes CASSLSEIQYF.

This clonotype was detected many times. This chain joins TRBV5-1 and TRBJ1-2, with TRBD1 matching 8 bases. CDR1 and CDR2 from the germline V gene are SGHRS and YFSETQ. J gave up 4 bases and V 0 bases, and 2 bases lay outside the gene matches. This CDR3 spans 14 amino acids. CDR3 DNA: TGCGCCAGCAGCTTGGGGACAGGGCCCTATGGCTACACCTTC. It specifies CASSLGTGPYGYTF.

In this sample, this clonotype turned up many times. The chain couples TRBV11-2 to TRBJ1-1, with unresolved D. Per germline, CDR1 SGHAT and CDR2 FQNNGV. The CDR3 covers 15 residues. Trimming pared 3 bases from V and 0 bases from J, leaving 11 bases between. The CDR3 sequence: CASSFSLGLNTEAFF. The CDR3 bases are TGTGCCAGCAGCTTCTCACTAGGGCTGAACACTGAAGCTTTCTTT.

This clonotype came up once. This may arise from a read error, as a much more abundant clone is one base away. The V gene is TRBV12-3 or TRBV12-4, the J gene TRBJ2-1, with 11 bases identical to TRBD1. The CDR3 contains 15 residues. J gave up 9 bases and V 3 bases, and 7 bases lay outside the gene matches. In DNA form, the CDR3 reads TGTGCCAGCAGTTTTCGGACAGGGGGCTCCAGTGAGCAGTTCTTC. It is translated as CASSFRTGGSSEQFF.

The V and J genes are TRBV29-1 and TRBJ2-1, with TRBD2 as a possible D gene (6 bases). V shed 3 bases and J shed 7 bases, with 22 bases lying between them. The CDR3 length is 16 residues. The V gene's germline CDR1 is SQVTM and CDR2 ANQGSEA. The CDR3 spells CSVEETLAPDWNEQFF. The CDR3 region has the DNA TGCAGCGTTGAGGAAACACTAGCTCCCGACTGGAATGAGCAGTTCTTC.

Turning to this clonotype: A junction end diverges from the germline sequence, so it may reflect a read error. The chain couples TRBV6-5 to TRBJ2-7; a possible D gene is TRBD1 (6 bases). CDR1 and CDR2 (germline): MNHEY, SVGAGI. This CDR3 spans 16 amino acids. CDR3 sequence (DNA): TGTGCCAGCAGTTCCAATACCGGGACACCAGCTATGGGGCAGCACTTC. It codes for CASSSNTGTPAMGQHF.

In regard to this clonotype: One end of the junction varies from germline; a read error may be responsible. J is TRBJ2-1 and V is TRBV6-5, with 9 bases lining up with TRBD2. Germline CDR1 MNHEY, CDR2 SVGAGI. The length of the CDR3 is 14 residues. This CDR3 is CASSYGREGNGQFF. DNA for the CDR3: TGTGCTAGCAGTTACGGGCGGGAGGGGAATGGGCAGTTCTTC.

This clonotype was detected a few times. CDR3 region: CASSYSGGAASSTDTQYF. The CDR3 coding sequence is TGTGCCAGCAGTTACTCGGGGGGGGCAGCTTCTAGCACAGATACGCAGTATTTT. The rearrangement uses TRBV6-6 and TRBJ2-3; D perhaps matches TRBD2 (7 bases). CDR1 is MNHNY and CDR2 is SVGAGI in the germline V gene (reference sequence). The CDR3 has 18 residues. V was trimmed by 0 bases and J by 0 bases, leaving 16 bases between them.

This clonotype was picked up one time. The junction departs from the called germline gene at one end, perhaps through a read error. V usage is TRBV12-3 or TRBV12-4 and J usage is TRBJ1-2; the D is unclear. The CDR3 runs 14 residues. The CDR3 coding sequence is TGTGCCAGCAGTTTCTATTCTACTCTCCATGGCTATACCTTC. This codes for CASSFYSTLHGYTF.

This clonotype rates as medium-sized. V gene TRBV11-2 combines with J gene TRBJ2-1; the match to TRBD1 covers 9 bases. V gave up 5 bases and J gave up 7 bases; unmatched junction bases: 9. This CDR3 has 15 residues. CDR1 is SGHAT and CDR2 is FQNNGV in the germline V gene. The CDR3: CASSHPDRGGNEQFF. CDR3 nucleotide sequence: TGTGCCAGCAGCCACCCCGACAGGGGGGGGAATGAGCAGTTCTTC.

In its sample, this clonotype was seen many times. This chain uses TRBV29-1 with TRBJ2-3; D gene uncertain. The V end lost 2 bases, the J end lost 0 bases, and 3 bases lay between the germline ends. The length of the CDR3 is 12 residues. Per the germline V gene, CDR1 is SQVTM and CDR2 is ANQGSEA. The CDR3 DNA is TGCAGCGTTGAACCCAGCACAGATACGCAGTATTTT. It encodes CSVEPSTDTQYF.

As concerns this clonotype: A clone one base away is much larger, so this may be a read error. This chain uses TRBV29-1 with TRBJ2-7; 11 nucleotides agree with TRBD2. Germline lookup yields CDR1 SQVTM and CDR2 ANQGSEA. J lost 7 bases, V lost 4 bases, and 9 bases had no gene match. This CDR3 contains 14 residues. CDR3 region: CSVVGTSGSGEQYF. The CDR3 nucleotides read TGCAGCGTTGTAGGTACTAGCGGGAGTGGAGAGCAGTACTTC.

This clonotype was observed many times. J is TRBJ2-1 and V is TRBV11-3, with TRBD2 matching over 11 bases. Looked up from germline, CDR1 is SGHNT and CDR2 is YENEEA. CDR3 size: 16 residues. J gave up 5 bases and V 4 bases, and 7 bases lay outside the gene matches. The CDR3 DNA reads as TGTGCCAGCAGCTGGGCCGGGACTAGCGGTAACAATGAGCAGTTCTTC. It translates to CASSWAGTSGNNEQFF.

A few counts support this clonotype. The J gene is TRBJ2-5, the V gene TRBV12-3 or TRBV12-4; D remains unclear. Trimming shortened V by 2 bases and J by 4 bases, and 5 bases separated the two germline ends. This CDR3 has 12 amino acids. CDR3 in amino acids: CASSLPLETQYF. The CDR3 bases are TGTGCCAGCAGTTTACCACTAGAGACCCAGTACTTC.

This clonotype came up many times. This rearrangement joins TRBV28 to TRBJ2-7; no clear D. Trimming took 5 bases from V and 6 from J, leaving 8 bases between them. This CDR3 contains 11 residues. In germline, CDR1 is MDHEN, CDR2 SYDVKM. CDR3 sequence (DNA): TGTGCCAGCAGTACTCAGCGCGAGCAGTACTTC. This encodes CASSTQREQYF.

With regard to this clonotype: A read error may explain this, as a much larger clone is one base away. The rearrangement links TRBV5-4 to TRBJ2-1, with D tentatively TRBD1 (5 bases). Germline V gene data show CDR1 as SGHNT and CDR2 as YYREEE (reference sequence). This CDR3 has 13 amino acids. CDR3 sequence reads: CADNPDSKAPIGF. In DNA form, the CDR3 reads TGTGCCGACAACCCCGACAGTAAAGCCCCGATTGGGTTC.